This T cell receptor (beta chain) was recovered during a study of T cells after yellow fever vaccination. The CDR3 runs 12 residues. Trimming stripped 10 bases from V and 5 bases from J, with 12 bases between. TCRdb reanalysed the 5' RACE reads using MiXCR and keeps one entry per CDR3 protein. This sample has 150,000 to 200,000 distinct CDR3 sequences, with about 10% found just once. This TCR was sampled from a young man who received the YFV17D yellow fever vaccine. The input for sequencing was CD8+ T cells sorted from PBMCs, taken 15 days after the yellow fever booster vaccination. V usage is TRBV12-3 or TRBV12-4 and J usage is TRBJ2-1; D could derive from TRBD1 or TRBD2 (5 bases each). The CDR3 nucleotides are TGTGCCACCGGGGCAGAAAACAATGAGCAGTTCTTC. Its translation: CATGAENNEQFF.